What follows are 5 T cell receptor beta chains derived from one specimen sequenced in a study of identifying expanded T cells in peripheral blood. Some clones are missing from TCRdb's copy, which holds only in-frame ones; the method was immunoSEQ multiplex PCR. The sample records roughly 84,000 clones, around 90% being singletons. Sequenced input: blood. The receptors here all came from a person aged 18 to 70 in good health.

The chain combines TRBV7-2 with TRBJ2-7, with D unresolved. V shed 4 bases and J shed 2 bases, with 12 bases lying between them. CDR1 SGHTA and CDR2 FQGNSA come from the germline V gene. The CDR3 runs 14 residues. The DNA for the CDR3 is TGTGCCAGCAGCTCGCTTACCGAGCCCTACGAGCAGTACTTC. Protein: CASSSLTEPYEQYF.

The rearrangement uses TRBV6-5 and TRBJ1-1, with a weak D call TRBD1 (5 bases). The CDR3 spans 12 residues. Germline V lookup: CDR1 MNHEY, CDR2 SVGAGI. V lost 4 bases, J lost 10 bases, and 13 bases lay in between. The chain's CDR3 is CASSFGTAGAFF. The DNA for the CDR3 is TGTGCCAGCAGTTTTGGGACGGCCGGAGCTTTCTTT.

V is TRBV5-4 and J is TRBJ1-2; no reliable D call. This CDR3 comprises 15 residues. Germline loops: CDR1 SGHNT, CDR2 YYREEE (reference sequence). V was shortened by 4 bases and J by 5 bases, with 18 bases between the two germline ends. The CDR3 reads CASSPPSRELYGYTF. In DNA form, the CDR3 reads TGTGCCAGCAGCCCACCGTCCCGGGAGCTATATGGCTACACCTTC.

Here the CDR3 reads CASSQDVQVENTEAFF. The CDR3 nucleotides read TGCGCCAGCAGCCAAGATGTACAGGTGGAGAACACTGAAGCTTTCTTT. V gene TRBV4-1 combines with J gene TRBJ1-1; D perhaps matches TRBD1 (5 bases). Germline V gives CDR1 MGHRA, CDR2 YSYEKL. The CDR3 contains 16 residues. Trimming stripped 0 bases from V and 1 base from J, with 12 bases between.

The chain combines TRBV30 with TRBJ1-2; 8 bases line up with TRBD1. Looked up from germline, CDR1 is GTSNPN and CDR2 is SVGIG (reference sequence). This CDR3 region has 14 residues. The trim removed 2 bases at V and 2 bases at J, leaving 4 bases unmatched. The CDR3 sequence is CAWSTGTGNYGYTF. The CDR3 nucleotides are TGTGCCTGGAGTACCGGGACAGGAAACTATGGCTACACCTTC. Full variable domain (missing parts from reference TRBV30 and TRBJ1-2): SQTIHQWPATLVQPVGSPLSLECTVEGTSNPNLYWYRQAAGRGLQLLFYSVGIGQISSEVPQNLSASRPQDRQFILSSKKLLLSDSGFYLCAWSTGTGNYGYTFGSGTRLTVV.